These 12 T cell receptor beta chains were sequenced from one sample in a study of blood T cell repertoires in COVID-19. Repertoires were generated with immunoSEQ multiplex PCR, while TCRdb's copy carries only in-frame clones and drops some. The table records roughly 71,000 clones, 70% to 90% of them present only once. The sequenced material came from peripheral blood. The receptors shown here come from a man between 50 and 59 years old with acute or convalescent COVID-19.

The genes are TRBV6-5 and TRBJ1-2, with D uncertain. The CDR3 sequence is 13 residues long. Germline V lookup: CDR1 MNHEY, CDR2 SVGAGI. Trimming shortened V by 2 bases and J by 7 bases, and 11 bases separated the two germline ends. The CDR3 DNA follows: TGTGCCAGCAGTTACGGTTGGCATTCTGGCTACACCTTC. Encoded protein: CASSYGWHSGYTF.

The chain couples TRBV2 to TRBJ2-3; no clear D gene. Germline V gene lookup returns CDR1 SNHLY and CDR2 FYNNEI. This CDR3 spans 13 amino acids. Trimming took 6 bases from V and 3 from J, leaving 10 bases between them. CDR3 nucleotides: TGTGCCAGCAGCGGTGGTAGTACAGATACGCAGTATTTT. Its translation: CASSGGSTDTQYF.

This clone appeared once. The rearrangement links TRBV27 to TRBJ2-3; 10 bases are a match to TRBD2. V gave up 2 bases and J gave up 5 bases; unmatched junction bases: 4. CDR1 is MNHEY and CDR2 is SMNVEV in the germline V gene (reference sequence). The CDR3 is 15 residues long. The CDR3 is CASSLMASGGDTQYF. As DNA, the CDR3 is TGTGCCAGCAGTTTAATGGCTAGCGGGGGAGATACGCAGTATTTT.

The chain combines TRBV28 with TRBJ1-5; TRBD1 agrees at 7 bases. The CDR3 has 14 residues. CDR1 MDHEN and CDR2 SYDVKM come from the germline V gene. V shed 4 bases and J 9 bases; nucleotides not matched to a gene: 9. CDR3 loop: CASSSKKGQLPQHF. The DNA of the CDR3 is TGTGCCAGCAGTTCCAAAAAGGGACAGTTGCCCCAGCATTTT.

The chain employs TRBV29-1 and TRBJ1-2; 8 nucleotides agree with TRBD1. Germline V gives CDR1 SQVTM, CDR2 ANQGSEA. This CDR3 has 14 amino acids. J lost 7 bases, V lost 8 bases, and 15 bases had no gene match. The CDR3 reads CSCTPQGAEGGYTF. The CDR3 region has the DNA TGCAGCTGCACCCCCCAGGGGGCAGAGGGTGGCTACACCTTC.

This rearrangement joins TRBV25-1 to TRBJ2-5, with TRBD2 matching over 11 bases. The trim removed 4 bases at V and 3 bases at J, leaving 4 bases unmatched. The CDR3 runs 15 residues. Germline CDR1 reads MGHDK; CDR2 reads SYGVNS. This chain's CDR3 is CASSVGSGGEETQYF. The CDR3 coding sequence is TGTGCCAGCAGTGTGGGTAGCGGGGGGGAAGAGACCCAGTACTTC.

The rearrangement links TRBV5-1 to TRBJ1-6, with a tentative D call TRBD1 (6 bases). V shed 5 bases and J shed 7 bases, with 16 bases lying between them. Germline V CDR1 and CDR2: SGHRS, YFSETQ. CDR3 length equals 15 residues. The CDR3 spells CASRPSGGQNSPLHF. The CDR3 DNA follows: TGCGCCAGCAGACCTAGCGGGGGGCAAAATTCACCCCTCCACTTT. Together with reference TRBV5-1 and TRBJ1-6, the CDR3 gives the full variable domain: KAGVTQTPRYLIKTRGQQVTLSCSPISGHRSVSWYQQTPGQGLQFLFEYFSETQRNKGNFPGRFSGRQFSNSRSEMNVSTLELGDSALYLCASRPSGGQNSPLHFGNGTRLTVT.

The chain has TRBV5-1 and TRBJ1-5, with 7 bases matching TRBD1. V lost 4 bases and J lost 5; bases outside the gene matches: 9. Germline values: CDR1 SGHRS, CDR2 YFSETQ. This CDR3 spans 15 amino acids. This CDR3 reads CASSIAGGMDQPQHF. In nucleotides, the CDR3 is TGCGCCAGCAGCATAGCAGGGGGAATGGATCAGCCCCAGCATTTT. The variable domain in full, with the rest retrieved from reference TRBV5-1 and TRBJ1-5, is KAGVTQTPRYLIKTRGQQVTLSCSPISGHRSVSWYQQTPGQGLQFLFEYFSETQRNKGNFPGRFSGRQFSNSRSEMNVSTLELGDSALYLCASSIAGGMDQPQHFGDGTRLSIL.

There are a few counts of this clone. The J gene is TRBJ2-7, the V gene TRBV4-1; 9 bases line up with TRBD2. The CDR3 is 16 amino acids. Germline-derived CDR1 and CDR2 are MGHRA and YSYEKL. The V segment lost 3 bases and the J segment 3 bases; nucleotides outside the gene matches: 9. CDR3 coding DNA: TGCGCCAGCAGCCACGGGGAGCAGCGGGGGGTCTACGAGCAGTACGTC. Translation gives CASSHGEQRGVYEQYV.

This clone was recorded once. The chain employs TRBV18 and TRBJ2-5; tentatively, D is TRBD2 (6 bases). The germline gives CDR1 KGHSH, CDR2 LQKENI. The V end was cut by 2 bases, the J end by 1 base, with 11 bases between. This CDR3 has 15 amino acids. For the CDR3, the DNA is TGTGCCAGCTCACCAAACGCGGGGTTCCAAGAGACCCAGTACTTC. The encoded protein is CASSPNAGFQETQYF. Full variable domain (rest looked up from reference TRBV18 and TRBJ2-5): NAGVMQNPRHLVRRRGQEARLRCSPMKGHSHVYWYRQLPEEGLKFMVYLQKENIIDESGMPKERFSAEFPKEGPSILRIQQVVRGDSAAYFCASSPNAGFQETQYFGPGTRLLVL.

This sequence joins TRBV4-2 and TRBJ2-7, with D perhaps TRBD1 (9 bases). Germline CDR1 reads LGHNA; CDR2 reads YNFKEQ. This CDR3 is built from 16 residues. V was shortened by 5 bases and J by 4 bases, with 21 bases between the two germline ends. Here the CDR3 reads CASSTGGPAGVYEQYF. CDR3 nucleotides: TGTGCCAGCAGCACAGGGGGCCCAGCGGGGGTGTACGAGCAGTACTTC.

This clone has only a few counts. Other DNA sequences within the sample encode an identical CDR3. The chain joins TRBV5-6 to TRBJ1-2; no clear D gene. The CDR3 is 12 amino acids. V dropped 4 bases and J dropped 4 bases, with 8 bases sitting between them. Germline-derived CDR1 and CDR2 are SGHDT and YYEEEE. For the CDR3, the DNA is TGTGCCAGCAGCCCCGGGAGCTATGGCTACACCTTC. It specifies CASSPGSYGYTF.